Below, 13 T cell receptor beta chains from the same sample are listed, as sequenced in a study of T cells in Graves' hyperthyroidism and ophthalmopathy. RNA transcripts provided the source from which TCR beta CDR3 regions were amplified. First-round RT-PCR of the TCR CDR3 relied on the HTBI primer set. TCRdb ran MiXCR on the multiplex PCR reads and lists one entry per CDR3 protein. The sample has around 600,000 distinct CDR3 sequences; 45% are singletons. Sequencing used peripheral blood or thyroid tissue (not recorded which). The source is an adult man with Graves' disease, either hyperthyroidism or ophthalmopathy (not recorded which).

This clonotype has a count of ten or more. This chain connects TRBV2 to TRBJ1-6; D possibly corresponds to TRBD1 (5 bases). Trimming stripped 4 bases from V and 6 bases from J, with 13 bases between. The CDR3 totals 15 residues. CDR1 and CDR2 from the germline V gene are SNHLY and FYNNEI. This CDR3 reads CASSVAPGLNSPLHF. As DNA, the CDR3 is TGTGCCAGCAGTGTTGCTCCGGGACTTAATTCACCCCTCCACTTT.

This clonotype was seen just once. The chain uses TRBV29-1 and TRBJ2-3, with a possible D match to TRBD1 (5 bases). The germline V and J ends were trimmed by 5 bases and 5 bases, with 17 bases remaining between them. Germline V gene data show CDR1 as SQVTM and CDR2 as ANQGSEA. The CDR3 is 14 residues long. The CDR3 reads CSVIGHRSRDTQYF. The CDR3 nucleotides are TGCAGCGTTATCGGGCACAGGAGTCGAGATACGCAGTATTTT.

This rearrangement joins TRBV19 to TRBJ1-1, with 8 bases aligning to TRBD1. CDR1 LNHDA and CDR2 SQIVND come from the germline V gene (reference sequence). The CDR3 loop spans 18 amino acids. The J segment lost 0 bases and the V segment lost 3 bases, leaving 12 bases of the junction unmatched. The chain's CDR3 is CASSMETDRAIMNTEAFF. In DNA form, the CDR3 reads TGTGCCAGTAGTATGGAAACGGACAGGGCCATCATGAACACTGAAGCTTTCTTT.

This clonotype has just a few counts. V and J are TRBV10-3 and TRBJ1-2; tentatively, D is TRBD1 (5 bases). Germline loops: CDR1 ENHRY, CDR2 SYGVKD. This CDR3 has 12 residues. V was shortened by 10 bases and J by 7 bases, with 16 bases between the two germline ends. The CDR3 DNA reads TGTGCCAGCTCGACGGGGCAGCGTGGCTACACCTTC. Its translation is CASSTGQRGYTF.

This clonotype appeared a few times. J is TRBJ1-2 and V is TRBV19; D is possibly TRBD1 (6 bases). The V and J ends lost 7 bases and 8 bases respectively, with 20 bases between them. From germline, CDR1 is LNHDA and CDR2 SQIVND (reference sequence). CDR3 length: 14 residues. The CDR3 region has the DNA TGTGCCAGTATTATGACAGGCCTCTCTGGGGGCTACACCTTC. It yields the protein CASIMTGLSGGYTF.

In its sample, this clonotype was seen once. This may be a read error, as it is one base from a much larger clone. This rearrangement joins TRBV20-1 to TRBJ1-4; D might be TRBD1 (5 bases). Germline V gene data show CDR1 as DFQATT and CDR2 as SNEGSKA (reference sequence). The CDR3 covers 12 residues. The germline V and J ends were trimmed by 1 base and 8 bases, with 8 bases remaining between them. The CDR3 here is CSARVRGEKLFF. As DNA, the CDR3 is TGCAGTGCTAGAGTTCGGGGGGAAAAACTGTTTTTT.

The V gene is TRBV2, the J gene TRBJ1-5, with 10 bases matching TRBD1. CDR1 is SNHLY and CDR2 is FYNNEI in the germline V gene. CDR3 length: 17 residues. V was clipped by 6 bases and J by 0 bases; unmatched bases: 8. CDR3 sequence: CASSRGTGADSNQPQHF. In nucleotides, the CDR3 is TGTGCCAGCAGCCGAGGGACAGGGGCGGATAGCAATCAGCCCCAGCATTTT.

The chain carries TRBV11-2 and TRBJ1-1; no definite D call. This CDR3 is built from 14 residues. V lost 5 bases and J 1 base, leaving 11 bases between the germline ends. CDR1 and CDR2 (germline): SGHAT, FQNNGV. DNA of the CDR3: TGTGCCAGCAGCGAAACTGAACCGAACACTGAAGCTTTCTTT. It specifies CASSETEPNTEAFF.

The J gene is TRBJ1-5, the V gene TRBV28, with D possibly TRBD1 on 5 matching bases. The CDR3 consists of 12 residues. V dropped 10 bases and J dropped 7 bases, with 14 bases sitting between them. The germline gives CDR1 MDHEN, CDR2 SYDVKM. The CDR3 DNA sequence: TGTGCCATCGACCAGGGTACCCAGCCCCAGCATTTT. Translated: CAIDQGTQPQHF.

This clonotype was recorded many times. V and J are TRBV29-1 and TRBJ1-1; D is uncertain. This CDR3 comprises 13 residues. V was pared by 3 bases and J by 3 bases, with 11 bases between. Germline-derived CDR1 and CDR2 are SQVTM and ANQGSEA. The CDR3 DNA follows: TGCAGCGTTGATCGGGGTGTTGACACTGAAGCTTTCTTT. Its protein is CSVDRGVDTEAFF.

Details on this clonotype: It is likely a read error, because the conserved phenylalanine at the end of the CDR3 is missing. The chain links TRBV2 to TRBJ2-7, with D possibly called TRBD1 or TRBD2 (5 bases each). There are 13 residues in the CDR3. V was trimmed by 0 bases and J by 6 bases, leaving 9 bases between them. Germline loops: CDR1 SNHLY, CDR2 FYNNEI. The DNA for the CDR3 is TGTGCCAGCAGTGAAGCTTATGGGGGCGAGCAGTACCTC. This encodes CASSEAYGGEQYL.

The chain links TRBV6-5 to TRBJ1-2; D is perhaps TRBD1 (6 bases). Germline lookup yields CDR1 MNHEY and CDR2 SVGAGI. V lost 6 bases, J lost 4 bases, and 15 bases lay in between. The CDR3 extends over 14 amino acids. The CDR3 reads CASSPNREGYGYTF. The CDR3 nucleotides read TGTGCCAGCAGCCCCAACAGGGAAGGCTATGGCTACACCTTC.

The V call is TRBV29-1, the J call TRBJ1-2, with 10 bases fitting TRBD1. The CDR3 spans 16 residues. V lost 7 bases to trimming and J lost 4 bases; unmatched junction nucleotides: 15. Germline V gene data show CDR1 as SQVTM and CDR2 as ANQGSEA. CDR3 residues: CSGTLLSGTGAYGYTF. CDR3 sequence (DNA): TGCAGCGGTACCCTCCTCTCCGGGACAGGGGCCTATGGCTACACCTTC.